A selection of T cell receptor beta chains follows, all from one sample in a study of response to subunit inactivated influenza vaccine. MiXCR was run by TCRdb on the RT-PCR reads, yielding one entry per CDR3 protein. The profile covers roughly 180,000 distinct CDR3 sequences, with around 9% appearing a single time and approximately 10% taken by the ten largest. The sample here was non-naive T cells sorted from PBMCs, taken on the day of vaccination. The receptors were sampled from a man in his forties or fifties who received an inactivated influenza vaccine. Each CDR3 is given with its conserved first and last residue. D genes are given only for firm matches. Only part of the rows carry a size: once, few, many, or a class if the clone is expanded.

d_gene	j_gene	v_gene	abundance	CDR3aa	CDR3nt
-	TRBJ1-3	TRBV27	-	CASSPSMVTGNTIYF	TGTGCCAGCAGTCCCTCGATGGTAACTGGAAACACCATATATTTT
TRBD1	TRBJ2-1	TRBV6-1	-	CASRPDRYNEQFF	TGTGCCAGCAGGCCGGACAGGTACAATGAGCAGTTCTTC
-	TRBJ2-5	TRBV7-2	-	CASSLRGPPETQYF	TGTGCCAGCAGCCTTCGGGGCCCCCCAGAGACCCAGTACTTC
TRBD2	TRBJ2-7	TRBV6-2/TRBV6-3	many	CASSYGAGEQYF	TGTGCCAGCAGTTACGGAGCGGGGGAGCAGTACTTC
-	TRBJ1-2	TRBV15	-	CATSRTLGTTYGYTF	TGTGCCACCAGCAGAACACTGGGAACCACCTATGGCTACACCTTC
TRBD1	TRBJ2-7	TRBV20-1	-	CSARRQGNTYEQYF	TGCAGTGCTAGGCGACAGGGCAACACCTACGAGCAGTACTTC
-	TRBJ2-2	TRBV4-1	few	CASSQDGGSGAGELFF	TGCGCCAGCAGCCAAGATGGAGGATCTGGGGCCGGGGAGCTGTTTTTT
-	TRBJ2-1	TRBV2	-	CASSADQGILQFF	TGTGCCAGCAGCGCAGATCAGGGAATTCTTCAGTTCTTC
TRBD2	TRBJ2-3	TRBV6-4	few	CASSVERGAGDTQYF	TGTGCCAGCAGTGTCGAGCGGGGGGCCGGAGATACGCAGTATTTT
-	TRBJ2-1	TRBV7-9	few	CASSLARRLAEQFF	TGTGCCAGCAGCTTAGCGCGGCGGCTCGCTGAGCAGTTCTTC
-	TRBJ1-2	TRBV7-2	many	CASSLRQVITGGYTF	TGTGCCAGCAGCCTGCGACAGGTTATTACGGGTGGCTACACCTTC
-	TRBJ2-7	TRBV28	many	CASSLPPIYEQYF	TGTGCCAGCAGTTTACCTCCAATCTACGAGCAGTACTTC
-	TRBJ2-5	TRBV5-1	-	CASSLGIGYSQETQYF	TGCGCCAGCAGCTTGGGTATTGGTTACAGCCAAGAGACCCAGTACTTC
-	TRBJ1-5	TRBV18	-	CASSSTGIGFSNQPQHF	TGTGCCAGCTCCTCCACAGGGATCGGTTTTAGCAATCAGCCCCAGCATTTT
-	TRBJ2-1	TRBV5-8	-	CAIYREYNEQFF	TGTGCCATCTATCGGGAGTACAATGAGCAGTTCTTC
TRBD2	TRBJ2-3	TRBV12-3/TRBV12-4	few	CASSSPLGASGRPDTQYF	TGTGCCAGCAGTTCCCCACTGGGGGCTAGCGGGAGGCCAGATACGCAGTATTTT
TRBD2	TRBJ2-7	TRBV5-1	-	CASSPRGREIFHEQYF	TGCGCCAGCAGCCCCCGAGGGCGGGAGATTTTCCACGAGCAGTACTTC
TRBD1	TRBJ1-2	TRBV12-3/TRBV12-4	many	CASSPTGANYGYTF	TGTGCCAGCAGTCCCACAGGGGCTAACTATGGCTACACCTTC
TRBD1	TRBJ1-2	TRBV5-1	many	CASRHGTGGAINGYTF	TGCGCCAGCAGACATGGGACAGGGGGCGCGATTAATGGCTACACCTTC
-	TRBJ2-2	TRBV5-1	-	CASSLAGITGELFF	TGCGCCAGCAGCTTGGCAGGGATCACCGGGGAGCTGTTTTTT
-	TRBJ2-7	TRBV20-1	few	CSARDGMRYEQYF	TGCAGTGCTAGAGATGGGATGCGATACGAGCAGTACTTC
TRBD1	TRBJ2-1	TRBV19	many	CASSLPGQQGGEQFF	TGTGCCAGTAGCTTACCGGGACAGCAAGGAGGTGAGCAGTTCTTC
-	TRBJ1-6	TRBV20-1	few	CSAWSGQRESPLHF	TGCAGTGCTTGGTCAGGGCAAAGGGAATCACCCCTCCACTTT
TRBD2	TRBJ2-1	TRBV12-3/TRBV12-4	-	CASSLFAGGPNEQFF	TGTGCCAGCAGTTTATTTGCGGGGGGGCCCAATGAGCAGTTCTTC
TRBD1	TRBJ2-2	TRBV19	many	CASRSTWDRGMNTGELFF	TGTGCCAGCCGGTCAACCTGGGACAGAGGTATGAACACCGGGGAGCTGTTTTTT
-	TRBJ1-1	TRBV4-1	many	CASSQLDPPEAFF	TGCGCCAGCAGCCAACTAGACCCCCCTGAAGCTTTCTTT
-	TRBJ2-5	TRBV10-3	-	CAIRSEGGQETQYF	TGTGCCATCAGGTCTGAAGGGGGCCAAGAGACCCAGTACTTC
-	TRBJ2-2	TRBV7-2	few	CASSLVATTGELFF	TGTGCCAGCAGCTTAGTAGCGACCACCGGGGAGCTGTTTTTT
TRBD2	TRBJ2-2	TRBV20-1	few	CSAASGRNTGELFF	TGCAGTGCAGCTAGCGGGCGAAACACCGGGGAGCTGTTTTTT
-	TRBJ2-1	TRBV29-1	many	CSVEDPSEQFF	TGCAGCGTTGAAGATCCTAGTGAGCAGTTCTTC
-	TRBJ1-2	TRBV20-1	-	CSARALQGAYGYTF	TGCAGTGCTAGGGCCCTCCAGGGAGCCTATGGCTACACCTTC
-	TRBJ2-3	TRBV9	few	CASSVESHSDTQYF	TGTGCCAGCAGCGTAGAGTCTCACTCAGATACGCAGTATTTT
-	TRBJ2-7	TRBV20-1	few	CSATGEGNIYEQYF	TGCAGTGCTACAGGGGAAGGAAATATCTACGAGCAGTACTTC
-	TRBJ2-1	TRBV30	-	CAWSRGLGNEQFF	TGTGCCTGGAGCCGGGGACTGGGCAATGAGCAGTTCTTC
-	TRBJ1-4	TRBV12-3/TRBV12-4	-	CASSLQSPNEKLFF	TGTGCCAGCAGTTTACAGTCCCCAAATGAAAAACTGTTTTTT
-	TRBJ1-2	TRBV28	-	CATTGTPSNYGYTF	TGTGCCACCACCGGGACACCTTCTAACTATGGCTACACCTTC
TRBD1	TRBJ2-7	TRBV11-2	-	CASSSGQGKFYEQYF	TGTGCCAGCAGCTCGGGACAGGGTAAATTCTACGAGCAGTACTTC
-	TRBJ1-1	TRBV6-5	few	CASSQTNTEAFF	TGTGCCAGCAGTCAGACGAACACTGAAGCTTTCTTT
-	TRBJ2-1	TRBV5-6	few	CASSPGQFNEQFF	TGTGCCAGCAGCCCTGGACAGTTCAATGAGCAGTTCTTC
-	TRBJ2-5	TRBV10-3	-	CAISDVSFQETQYF	TGTGCCATCAGTGATGTCAGCTTCCAAGAGACCCAGTACTTC
-	TRBJ1-1	TRBV28	few	CASRVDSNTEAFF	TGTGCCAGCAGAGTAGACAGTAACACTGAAGCTTTCTTT
-	TRBJ2-1	TRBV18	many	CASSPLTARSNEQFF	TGTGCCAGCTCACCACTGACCGCTAGGTCCAATGAGCAGTTCTTC
-	TRBJ2-3	TRBV10-1	-	CASAQPPYTDTQYF	TGCGCCAGCGCCCAACCCCCGTACACAGATACGCAGTATTTT
TRBD1	TRBJ1-2	TRBV5-1	-	CASSPDRPANYGYTF	TGCGCCAGCAGCCCGGACAGGCCAGCTAACTATGGCTACACCTTC
-	TRBJ2-7	TRBV6-2/TRBV6-3	-	CASSYGSQTTYEQYF	TGTGCCAGCAGTTATGGGTCGCAGACCACCTACGAGCAGTACTTC
-	TRBJ2-7	TRBV12-3/TRBV12-4	few	CASRPSSLTEQYF	TGTGCCAGCAGGCCCTCCTCCTTGACAGAGCAGTACTTC
TRBD1	TRBJ1-4	TRBV12-3/TRBV12-4	-	CASSPTGTVNEKLFF	TGTGCCAGCAGTCCGACCGGGACAGTCAATGAAAAACTGTTTTTT
TRBD2	TRBJ2-5	TRBV5-1	-	CASSLEASGSRETQYF	TGCGCCAGCAGCTTGGAGGCTAGCGGGAGTAGAGAGACCCAGTACTTC
-	TRBJ2-2	TRBV4-3	few	CASSQVYQNTGELFF	TGCGCCAGCAGCCAAGTTTACCAGAACACCGGGGAGCTGTTTTTT
-	TRBJ1-5	TRBV16	few	CASSQNNQPQHF	TGTGCCAGCAGCCAAAACAATCAGCCCCAGCATTTT
TRBD2	TRBJ2-1	TRBV2	many	CASSAGLVTTYNEQFF	TGTGCCAGCAGTGCGGGACTAGTTACAACCTACAATGAGCAGTTCTTC
TRBD2	TRBJ2-7	TRBV11-1	-	CASSQTGTSGYEQYF	TGTGCCAGCAGCCAAACCGGGACTAGTGGCTACGAGCAGTACTTC
-	TRBJ2-3	TRBV13	many	CASRAGFDTQYF	TGTGCCAGCAGGGCTGGTTTTGATACGCAGTATTTT
-	TRBJ2-3	TRBV2	many	CASNLQVSTDTQYF	TGTGCCAGCAATCTACAGGTTAGCACAGATACGCAGTATTTT
-	TRBJ2-1	TRBV9	-	CASSVTGEETNEQFF	TGTGCCAGCAGCGTAACGGGGGAGGAGACTAATGAGCAGTTCTTC